Each of the 19 T cell receptor beta chains below was sequenced from the same sample in a study of T cells in Graves' hyperthyroidism and ophthalmopathy. TCR beta CDR3 sequences were amplified from RNA transcripts. The HTBI set primed first-round TCR CDR3 RT-PCR. Each CDR3 protein gets one entry after TCRdb re-called the multiplex PCR reads with MiXCR. The profile shows fewer than 550,000 distinct CDR3 sequences, more than 15% of them singletons. The sample comprised blood. The receptors here all came from a woman younger than 35 with Graves' hyperthyroidism.

The chain links TRBV19 to TRBJ2-1, with 11 nucleotides matching TRBD2. The germline V gene has CDR1 LNHDA and CDR2 SQIVND (reference sequence). The CDR3 runs 16 residues. V lost 4 bases to trimming and J lost 6 bases; unmatched junction nucleotides: 8. CDR3 region: CASSKLAGGLGNEQFF. In DNA, the CDR3 is TGTGCCAGTAGTAAATTAGCGGGGGGGCTCGGCAATGAGCAGTTCTTC.

There are many counts of this clonotype. The gene calls are TRBV11-2 and TRBJ2-1; TRBD2 aligns across 7 bases. V shed 1 base and J 4 bases; nucleotides not matched to a gene: 13. The germline V gene has CDR1 SGHAT and CDR2 FQNNGV. The CDR3 sequence is 18 residues long. CDR3 amino acids: CASSLASSWDYRYNEQFF. The CDR3 nucleotides are TGTGCCAGCAGCTTAGCTTCAAGTTGGGACTACCGATACAATGAGCAGTTCTTC.

This clonotype was observed at least ten times. V and J are TRBV20-1 and TRBJ1-2; 8 nucleotides line up with TRBD1. This CDR3 is built from 15 residues. Trimming at V came to 0 bases and at J to 9 bases, leaving 12 bases not matched to a gene. Germline V gives CDR1 DFQATT, CDR2 SNEGSKA (reference sequence). The CDR3: CSARDSGGQGLSYTF. The CDR3 DNA sequence: TGCAGTGCTAGAGATTCAGGGGGCCAAGGCCTGAGCTACACCTTC.

In regard to this clonotype: With a much larger clone just one base away, this may be a read error. The V gene is TRBV7-2, the J gene TRBJ2-1; the D gene is possibly TRBD1 (5 bases). CDR3 length: 14 residues. CDR1 is SGHTA, CDR2 FQGNSA, per germline. CDR3 amino acids: CASSPDSSCNEQFF. The CDR3 DNA reads TGTGCCAGCAGCCCTGACAGTTCCTGCAATGAGCAGTTCTTC.

This clonotype has at least ten counts. The chain recombines TRBV28 with TRBJ1-6; weak D call: TRBD1 (6 bases). Germline assignment: CDR1 MDHEN and CDR2 SYDVKM. V gave up 5 bases and J gave up 7 bases, with 21 bases separating them. CDR3 length equals 17 residues. CDR3 nucleotides: TGTGCCAGCAGTCCAACAAGGGGGGGACCGAGGAATTCACCCCTCCACTTT. This gives the protein CASSPTRGGPRNSPLHF.

The rearrangement uses TRBV2 and TRBJ2-5; 7 bases align to TRBD1. Trimming removed 6 bases from V and 4 bases from J; junction bases left unmatched: 11. The germline V gene has CDR1 SNHLY and CDR2 FYNNEI. The CDR3 consists of 15 residues. The CDR3 DNA follows: TGTGCCAGCAGCCCTATGAGAGACAGGGTAGAGACCCAGTACTTC. Its translation: CASSPMRDRVETQYF.

In this sample, this clonotype turned up many times. This rearrangement joins TRBV28 to TRBJ1-1; no firm D call. Germline CDR1 and CDR2: MDHEN and SYDVKM. This CDR3 comprises 14 residues. With 2 bases removed from V and 0 bases from J, the gap between germline ends came to 7 bases. The DNA for the CDR3 is TGTGCCAGCAGTTTACGGACGGTGAACACTGAAGCTTTCTTT. Translating it yields CASSLRTVNTEAFF.

There are many counts of this clonotype. V gene TRBV29-1 combines with J gene TRBJ2-3, with a possible D match to TRBD2 (5 bases). Germline loops: CDR1 SQVTM, CDR2 ANQGSEA. The V end was cut by 4 bases, the J end by 8 bases, with 7 bases between. This CDR3 contains 10 residues. CDR3 amino acids: CSVVGVTQYF. The CDR3 region has the DNA TGCAGCGTTGTGGGAGTTACGCAGTATTTT.

This clonotype was seen many times. The chain links TRBV10-3 to TRBJ1-1; TRBD1 might be the D (6 bases). The V and J ends lost 2 bases and 10 bases respectively, with 20 bases between them. The CDR3 loop spans 15 amino acids. Germline assignment: CDR1 ENHRY and CDR2 SYGVKD. DNA for the CDR3: TGTGCCATCAGTGAGGGAAGCAGGGGCTCCATAGGAGCTTTCTTT. It encodes CAISEGSRGSIGAFF.

The V and J genes are TRBV27 and TRBJ2-3; 7 bases are a match to TRBD2. CDR3 length: 17 amino acids. The J segment lost 2 bases and the V segment lost 3 bases, leaving 11 bases of the junction unmatched. Germline V gives CDR1 MNHEY, CDR2 SMNVEV (reference sequence). The CDR3 nucleotides are TGTGCCAGCAGTTTCTATGGGGCTAGCGGCTTCACAGATACGCAGTATTTT. Its protein product is CASSFYGASGFTDTQYF.

In this sample, this clonotype turned up many times. This rearrangement joins TRBV5-1 to TRBJ2-1, with no clear D. Germline V CDR1 and CDR2: SGHRS, YFSETQ. V shed 4 bases and J shed 8 bases, with 13 bases lying between them. The CDR3 covers 13 residues. CDR3 residues: CASSGKTLHEQFF. In DNA form, the CDR3 reads TGCGCCAGCAGCGGGAAGACCCTCCATGAGCAGTTCTTC.

The V and J genes are TRBV28 and TRBJ1-2, with D unresolved. The germline gives CDR1 MDHEN, CDR2 SYDVKM. Trimming pared 10 bases from V and 4 bases from J, leaving 16 bases between. This CDR3 comprises 13 residues. The CDR3 DNA reads TGTGCCACCTCGCGGGCCCCGTCCTATGGCTACACCTTC. This translates into CATSRAPSYGYTF.

This clonotype was picked up a small number of times. The chain has TRBV12-3 or TRBV12-4 and TRBJ2-1; 7 bases are a match to TRBD1. CDR3 length: 15 amino acids. Losses at the gene ends were 5 bases for V and 5 bases for J; bases not matched to a gene: 9. The CDR3 DNA is TGTGCCAGCAGTCCCTCAGGACAGGTTAACAATGAGCAGTTCTTC. Residues: CASSPSGQVNNEQFF.

This clonotype was recorded a few times. J is TRBJ2-1 and V is TRBV7-2, with D tentatively TRBD1 (6 bases). Trimming stripped 5 bases from V and 3 bases from J, with 14 bases between. Germline assignment: CDR1 SGHTA and CDR2 FQGNSA. The CDR3 sequence is 15 residues long. The DNA for the CDR3 is TGTGCCAGCAGCCCAAGGGACACAAGCTACAATGAGCAGTTCTTC. As protein: CASSPRDTSYNEQFF.

This clonotype was counted ten times or more. The junction departs from germline at one end; a sequencing error may be responsible. V and J are TRBV4-1 and TRBJ2-1; D unresolved. Per germline, CDR1 MGHRA and CDR2 YSYEKL. The CDR3 runs to 13 residues. The CDR3 sequence is CASSLGQNNEQFF. The CDR3 DNA follows: TGTGCCAGCAGTCTGGGCCAGAATAATGAGCAGTTCTTC.

In its sample, this clonotype was seen many times. This sequence joins TRBV7-2 and TRBJ2-1, with 9 bases that match TRBD2. The CDR3 spans 15 residues. V dropped 2 bases and J dropped 8; count of bases not matched to a gene: 7. Germline values: CDR1 SGHTA, CDR2 FQGNSA. CDR3 DNA: TGTGCCAGCAGCTTATCGCGGGGGGGCGTAGATGAGCAGTTCTTC. It codes for CASSLSRGGVDEQFF.

The V call is TRBV27, the J call TRBJ2-7; either TRBD1 or TRBD2 may supply D (5 bases each). Trimming removed 2 bases at V and 0 bases at J, with 14 bases between. The germline CDR1 and CDR2 sequences are MNHEY and SMNVEV (reference sequence). The length of the CDR3 is 16 residues. DNA for the CDR3: TGTGCCAGCAGTTTAATCGCCAAGGGGAGCTCCTACGAGCAGTACTTC. Protein product: CASSLIAKGSSYEQYF.

The sample holds many counts of this clonotype. V gene TRBV7-6 combines with J gene TRBJ2-1; D remains unclear. Germline V CDR1 and CDR2: SGHVS, FNYEAQ. CDR3 size: 13 residues. V lost 5 bases, J lost 6 bases, and 11 bases lay in between. The CDR3 bases are TGTGCCAGCAGCCGAAATTCAGGCAATGAGCAGTTCTTC. As protein: CASSRNSGNEQFF. Looking up the rest from reference TRBV7-6 and TRBJ2-1 gives the full variable domain: GAGVSQSPRYKVTKRGQDVALRCDPISGHVSLYWYRQALGQGPEFLTYFNYEAQQDKSGLPNDRFSAERPEGSISTLTIQRTEQRDSAMYRCASSRNSGNEQFFGPGTRLTVL.

This clonotype was recorded a few times. The CDR3 loop reads CASSVDGQGGYGYTF. The CDR3 DNA follows: TGTGCCAGCAGCGTTGATGGACAGGGGGGCTATGGCTACACCTTC. The chain recombines TRBV9 with TRBJ1-2; 10 nucleotides match TRBD1. Germline CDR1 and CDR2: SGDLS and YYNGEE. J gave up 4 bases and V 2 bases, and 5 bases lay outside the gene matches. There are 15 residues in the CDR3. Combining the CDR3 with reference TRBV9 and TRBJ1-2 gives the whole variable domain DSGVTQTPKHLITATGQRVTLRCSPRSGDLSVYWYQQSLDQGLQFLIQYYNGEERAKGNILERFSAQQFPDLHSELNLSSLELGDSALYFCASSVDGQGGYGYTFGSGTRLTVV.